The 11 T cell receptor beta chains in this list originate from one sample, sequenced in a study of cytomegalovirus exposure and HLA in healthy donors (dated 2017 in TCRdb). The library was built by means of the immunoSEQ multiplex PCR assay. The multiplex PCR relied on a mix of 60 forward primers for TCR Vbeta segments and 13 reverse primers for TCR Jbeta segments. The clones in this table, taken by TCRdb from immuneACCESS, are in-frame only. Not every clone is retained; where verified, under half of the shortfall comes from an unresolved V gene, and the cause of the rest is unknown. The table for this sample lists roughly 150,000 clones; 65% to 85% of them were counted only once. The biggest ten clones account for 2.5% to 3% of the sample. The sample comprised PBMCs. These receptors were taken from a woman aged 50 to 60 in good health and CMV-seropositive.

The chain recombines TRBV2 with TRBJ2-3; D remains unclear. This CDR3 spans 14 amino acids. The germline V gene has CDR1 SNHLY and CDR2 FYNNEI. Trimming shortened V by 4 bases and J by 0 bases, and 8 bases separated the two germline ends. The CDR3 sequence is CASSAATSTDTQYF. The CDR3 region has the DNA TGTGCCAGCAGTGCAGCGACTAGCACAGATACGCAGTATTTT.

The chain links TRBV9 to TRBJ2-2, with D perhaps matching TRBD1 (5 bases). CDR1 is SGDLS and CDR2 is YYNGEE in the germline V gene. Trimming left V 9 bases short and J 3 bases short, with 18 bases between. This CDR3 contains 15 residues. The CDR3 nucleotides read TGTGCCACCCAACCTCAGGGCTGGTACACCGGGGAGCTGTTTTTT. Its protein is CATQPQGWYTGELFF.

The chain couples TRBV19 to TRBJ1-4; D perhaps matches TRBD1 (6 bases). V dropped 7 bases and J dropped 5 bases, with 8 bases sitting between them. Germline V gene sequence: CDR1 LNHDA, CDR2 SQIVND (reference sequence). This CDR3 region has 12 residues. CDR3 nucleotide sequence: TGTGCCAGTAACAGGGAGAATGAAAAACTGTTTTTT. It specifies CASNRENEKLFF. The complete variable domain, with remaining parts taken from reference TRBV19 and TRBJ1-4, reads DGGITQSPKYLFRKEGQNVTLSCEQNLNHDAMYWYRQDPGQGLRLIYYSQIVNDFQKGDIAEGYSVSREKKESFPLTVTSAQKNPTAFYLCASNRENEKLFFGSGTQLSVL.

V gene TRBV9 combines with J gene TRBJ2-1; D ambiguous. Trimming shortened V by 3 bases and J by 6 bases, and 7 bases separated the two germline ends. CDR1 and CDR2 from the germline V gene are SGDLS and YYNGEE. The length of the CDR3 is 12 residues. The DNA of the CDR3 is TGTGCCAGCAGCGCTTACGGCAATGAGCAGTTCTTC. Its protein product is CASSAYGNEQFF.

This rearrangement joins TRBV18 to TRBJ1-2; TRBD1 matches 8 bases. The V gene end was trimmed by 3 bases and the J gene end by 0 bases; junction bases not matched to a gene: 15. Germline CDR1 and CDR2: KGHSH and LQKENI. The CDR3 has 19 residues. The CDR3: CASSPTPGTGLPANYGYTF. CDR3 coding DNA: TGTGCCAGCTCACCGACCCCTGGGACAGGATTACCAGCTAACTATGGCTACACCTTC.

The CDR3 sequence: CASSGWGQNYGYTF. CDR3 nucleotide sequence: TGCGCCAGCAGTGGTTGGGGACAGAACTATGGCTACACCTTC. The chain is built from TRBV10-2 and TRBJ1-2; 7 nucleotides align to TRBD1. This CDR3 is built from 14 residues. Germline assignment: CDR1 WSHSY and CDR2 SAAADI. Losses at the gene ends were 4 bases for V and 2 bases for J; bases not matched to a gene: 4.

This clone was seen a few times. CDR3 region: CASSLEAGGSPLHF. As DNA, the CDR3 is TGCGCCAGCAGCTTGGAGGCAGGGGGCTCACCCCTCCACTTT. The chain carries TRBV5-1 and TRBJ1-6, with 8 bases fitting TRBD1. The CDR3 runs to 14 residues. Germline V CDR1 and CDR2: SGHRS, YFSETQ. The V and J ends lost 0 bases and 10 bases, in that order; junction bases with no gene match: 3.

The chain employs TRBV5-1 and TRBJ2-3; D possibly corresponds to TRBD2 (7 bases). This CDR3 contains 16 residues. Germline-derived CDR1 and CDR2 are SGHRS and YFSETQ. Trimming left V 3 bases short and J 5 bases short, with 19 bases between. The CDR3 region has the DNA TGCGCCAGCAGCTCTTTATCCGGGGGGCGCGGAGATACGCAGTATTTT. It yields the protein CASSSLSGGRGDTQYF.

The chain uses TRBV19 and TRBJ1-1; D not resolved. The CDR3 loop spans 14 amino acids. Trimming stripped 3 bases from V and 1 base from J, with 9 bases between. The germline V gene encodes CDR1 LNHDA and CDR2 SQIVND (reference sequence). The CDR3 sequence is CASSIGSGNTEAFF. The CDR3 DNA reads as TGTGCCAGTAGTATCGGATCAGGGAACACTGAAGCTTTCTTT.

This chain's CDR3 is CSPDCYSYEQYF. In nucleotides, the CDR3 is TGCAGCCCCGACTGCTACTCCTACGAGCAGTACTTC. The chain uses TRBV29-1 and TRBJ2-7, with D unclear. Germline values: CDR1 SQVTM, CDR2 ANQGSEA. V lost 8 bases and J 0 bases, leaving 11 bases between the germline ends. The length of the CDR3 is 12 residues.

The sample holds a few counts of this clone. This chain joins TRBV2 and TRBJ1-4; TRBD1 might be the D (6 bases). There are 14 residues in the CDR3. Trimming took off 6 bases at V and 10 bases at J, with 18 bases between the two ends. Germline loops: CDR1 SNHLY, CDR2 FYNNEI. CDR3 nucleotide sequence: TGTGCCAGCAGCGACAAGGGGGGGCGCGGAAAACTGTTTTTT. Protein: CASSDKGGRGKLFF.